Listed below are T cell receptor beta chains from one sample, sequenced in a study of blood T cell repertoires in COVID-19. Assay used: immunoSEQ multiplex PCR; TCRdb lists only in-frame clones, some missing. The repertoire holds tens of thousands of clones, with 70% to 85% as singletons. Sequencing was done on a sample of peripheral blood. All receptors come from a man aged 65 to 85 with acute or convalescent COVID-19. Each CDR3 is given with its conserved first and last residue. A D gene is named only where the DNA matches it firmly. The listing skips clone size in some rows; elsewhere it reads once, few, many or a size class.

CASSVSPTGGDYGYTF | TGTGCCAGCAGCGTATCCCCGACCGGAGGAGACTATGGCTACACCTTC | - | - | TRBJ1-2 | TRBV9
CASSPISPGRTGELFF | TGTGCCAGCTCACCAATTTCGCCCGGGAGAACCGGGGAGCTGTTTTTT | - | - | TRBJ2-2 | TRBV18
CASSLEIAMNTEAFF | TGCGCCAGCAGCTTGGAGATAGCCATGAACACTGAAGCTTTCTTT | - | - | TRBJ1-1 | TRBV5-1
CASSQVLQGNYGYTF | TGTGCCAGCAGCCAAGTTTTACAGGGGAACTATGGCTACACCTTC | - | TRBD1 | TRBJ1-2 | TRBV3-1/TRBV3-2
CASSLGAGTGELFF | TGTGCCAGCAGCTTAGGCGCAGGGACCGGGGAGCTGTTTTTT | - | - | TRBJ2-2 | TRBV7-2
CASSQDSRGKQYF | TGTGCCAGCAGCCAAGACTCCAGGGGGAAGCAGTACTTC | - | TRBD1 | TRBJ2-7 | TRBV14
CASSFLLGTSGSAFTDTQYF | TGTGCCAGCAGTTTCTTGCTTGGGACTAGCGGGAGCGCGTTCACAGATACGCAGTATTTT | - | TRBD2 | TRBJ2-3 | TRBV28
CASSPAGTNTQYF | TGTGCCAGCTCACCGGCCGGGACTAATACGCAGTATTTT | - | TRBD2 | TRBJ2-3 | TRBV18
CASSHGTGGEMGKNTEAFF | TGCGCCAGCAGCCACGGGACAGGGGGCGAAATGGGGAAGAACACTGAAGCTTTCTTT | - | TRBD1 | TRBJ1-1 | TRBV4-1
CASSQEATAQNIQYF | TGCGCCAGCAGCCAAGAGGCGACAGCCCAAAACATTCAGTACTTC | once | - | TRBJ2-4 | TRBV4-1
CASSEVGTGNQPQHF | TGTGCCAGCAGTGAAGTTGGGACAGGGAATCAGCCCCAGCATTTT | - | TRBD1 | TRBJ1-5 | TRBV2
CASSPEPNQPQHF | TGTGCCAGCAGTCCGGAGCCAAATCAGCCCCAGCATTTT | few | - | TRBJ1-5 | TRBV2
CASSLTSRAPLHF | TGTGCCAGCAGTTTAACATCGAGGGCACCCCTCCACTTT | - | - | TRBJ1-6 | TRBV27
CASSPGGQNNSPLHF | TGTGCCAGCAGCCCGGGGGGCCAGAATAATTCACCCCTCCACTTT | - | - | TRBJ1-6 | TRBV7-9
CASGHSGNTIYF | TGTGCCAGCGGACACTCTGGAAACACCATATATTTT | - | - | TRBJ1-3 | TRBV7-9
CASSPGQGAGNTIYF | TGTGCCAGCAGCCCCGGACAGGGGGCTGGAAACACCATATATTTT | few | TRBD1 | TRBJ1-3 | TRBV14
CASRFLGGDYGYTF | TGTGCCAGCAGATTCTTAGGGGGGGACTATGGCTACACCTTC | - | - | TRBJ1-2 | TRBV6-5
CASSLPGTGINEKLFF | TGTGCCAGCAGTCTCCCCGGGACAGGCATTAATGAAAAACTGTTTTTT | - | TRBD1 | TRBJ1-4 | TRBV28
CASSSPGLAGISTDTQYF | TGTGCCAGCAGCTCTCCGGGACTAGCGGGGATAAGCACAGATACGCAGTATTTT | - | TRBD2 | TRBJ2-3 | TRBV7-9
CASSRDLREGTEAFF | TGCGCCAGCAGCCGCGACCTCCGGGAAGGAACTGAAGCTTTCTTT | - | - | TRBJ1-1 | TRBV4-1
CASSQGVNSPLHF | TGTGCCAGCAGCCAGGGGGTAAATTCACCCCTCCACTTT | - | TRBD1 | TRBJ1-6 | TRBV6-5
CASSDQALTSGNTIYF | TGTGCCAGTAGCGATCAGGCTCTAACCTCTGGAAACACCATATATTTT | - | - | TRBJ1-3 | TRBV19
CASSLLGTGGYTEAFF | TGTGCCAGCAGCTTACTTGGGACAGGGGGCTACACTGAAGCTTTCTTT | - | TRBD1 | TRBJ1-1 | TRBV7-2
CASSIQANQPQHF | TGTGCCAGTAGTATCCAGGCTAATCAGCCCCAGCATTTT | - | - | TRBJ1-5 | TRBV19
CASSEAGAEGSYEQYF | TGTGCCAGCAGTGAAGCGGGAGCGGAGGGGTCCTACGAGCAGTACTTC | once | - | TRBJ2-7 | TRBV2
CATSDQSNRLAGGQETQYF | TGTGCCACCAGTGATCAATCAAACCGACTAGCGGGGGGACAAGAGACCCAGTACTTC | - | TRBD2 | TRBJ2-5 | TRBV24-1
CASRGLEAYEQYF | TGTGCCAGCAGAGGACTAGAGGCCTACGAGCAGTACTTC | - | TRBD2 | TRBJ2-7 | TRBV6-4
CASSLSSGVMVQHF | TGTGCCAGCAGCTTGTCGTCGGGAGTTATGGTCCAGCATTTT | - | - | TRBJ1-5 | TRBV5-6
CATQTDAVNSPLHF | TGTGCCACACAGACCGACGCTGTGAATTCACCCCTCCACTTT | - | - | TRBJ1-6 | TRBV6-6
CASSLGQGRTGELFF | TGCGCCAGCAGCTTGGGACAGGGTAGGACCGGGGAGCTGTTTTTT | - | TRBD1 | TRBJ2-2 | TRBV4-1
CASGEQGVNSPLHF | TGTGCCAGCGGAGAACAGGGGGTTAATTCACCCCTCCACTTT | - | TRBD1 | TRBJ1-6 | TRBV5-4